This T cell receptor (beta chain) comes out of a study of CD8 T cells in ankylosing spondylitis. Points from the study as a whole: Prior work had noted some motif variants in reactive arthritis blood and synovial fluid. Disease-linked clones had a CD8+ phenotype and relatively low frequency in peripheral blood. Ankylosing spondylitis blood seemed to carry a telltale TCR beta motif made of several highly homologous variants. From matched ankylosing spondylitis synovial fluid, disease-linked clones were reportedly recovered at significantly enriched levels.

Details on this clonotype: Its antigen is currently unknown.

Quantitative molecular-barcoded 5'-RACE generated the TCR beta libraries. MiXCR, applied by TCRdb to the 5' RACE reads, yields one record per CDR3 protein. The sample carries under 250,000 distinct CDR3 sequences, approximately 7.3% recorded once. The germline V gene has CDR1 SGHVS and CDR2 FNYEAQ. This CDR3 comprises 15 residues. V lost 4 bases and J lost 12; bases outside the gene matches: 11. Sequencing was done on a sample of blood, either unsorted or a sorted T cell fraction (not recorded which). The rearrangement uses TRBV7-6 and TRBJ2-6; TRBD1 aligns across 8 bases. This TCR was recovered from a male donor with ankylosing spondylitis. As DNA, the CDR3 is TGTGCCAGCAGCTCCCTGACAGGGGTGGGTGCCGTCCTGACTTTC. This codes for CASSSLTGVGAVLTF.